This TCR beta chain comes out of a study of shared clonotypes between healthy human individuals. The table came from immunoSEQ multiplex PCR; TCRdb's copy has only in-frame clones and leaves some out. The table records around 1,000,000 clones, approximately 80% of them present only once. Caucasian adults living in Nashville, Tennessee, provided all samples. In germline, CDR1 is SGHRS, CDR2 YFSETQ. The CDR3 runs to 17 residues. The V and J ends lost 0 bases and 4 bases, in that order; junction bases with no gene match: 8. Findings and caveats of the study: It was the non-shared clonotypes that had lower generation probabilities than clonotypes shared by all four donors. Shared clonotypes: roughly 4.5% naive CD4, roughly 4% naive CD8, around 2.2% memory CD4, 0.35% to 0.5% memory CD8. Generally, naive subsets (rather than memory subsets) showed larger estimated richness.

A remark on this clone: Antigen: not known.

This chain links TRBV5-1 with TRBJ1-3, with 9 bases lining up with TRBD1. This clonotype was obtained from a man aged 18 to 29 in good health. Some clones in this sample may be carry-over from other donors' samples. Material: memory CD4+ T cells from PBMCs. Subset in this sample: CD45RA-negative fraction. CDR3 region: CASSLGVRDREGNTIYF. In DNA form, the CDR3 reads TGCGCCAGCAGCTTGGGAGTTAGGGACAGGGAAGGAAACACCATATATTTT. Full variable domain (remainder filled in from reference TRBV5-1 and TRBJ1-3): KAGVTQTPRYLIKTRGQQVTLSCSPISGHRSVSWYQQTPGQGLQFLFEYFSETQRNKGNFPGRFSGRQFSNSRSEMNVSTLELGDSALYLCASSLGVRDREGNTIYFGEGSWLTVV.